These 16 T cell receptor beta chains were all obtained from the same sample, sequenced in a study of blood T cell repertoires in COVID-19. Data came from immunoSEQ multiplex PCR; TCRdb stores just in-frame clones and leaves some out. The repertoire consists of 130,000 to 150,000 clones, with 80% to 85% occurring once and the leading ten covering 35% to 40%. Sequencing used peripheral blood. Receptors originate from a human donor in a cohort sampled during active COVID-19.

The chain carries TRBV3-1 (or the pseudogene TRBV3-2) and TRBJ2-5, with 8 bases identical to TRBD2. Losses at the gene ends were 2 bases for V and 7 bases for J; bases not matched to a gene: 6. Germline V CDR1 and CDR2: LGHDT, YNNKEL (reference sequence). The CDR3 covers 14 residues. Written as DNA, the CDR3 is TGTGCCAGCAGCCAATCCAGCGGGAGAGGGACCCAGTACTTC. Residues: CASSQSSGRGTQYF.

The J gene is TRBJ1-3, the V gene TRBV10-3; D remains ambiguous. The CDR3 totals 11 residues. V was cut by 4 bases and J by 4 bases, with 2 bases left in between. Germline assignment: CDR1 ENHRY and CDR2 SYGVKD. For the CDR3, the DNA is TGTGCCATCAGTGCGGGAAACACCATATATTTT. It is translated as CAISAGNTIYF.

The CDR3 DNA follows: TGTGCCAGCAGCTTATTCCCGACAGGCCGCTCCTACAATGAGCAGTTCTTC. It is translated as CASSLFPTGRSYNEQFF. The rearrangement links TRBV7-9 to TRBJ2-1, with TRBD1 as a possible D gene (6 bases). Germline V gives CDR1 SEHNR, CDR2 FQNEAQ (reference sequence). V dropped 2 bases and J dropped 0 bases, with 14 bases sitting between them. This CDR3 comprises 17 residues.

This clone was recorded many times. The chain has TRBV7-2 and TRBJ1-2; D is perhaps TRBD1 (5 bases). V was shortened by 5 bases and J by 2 bases, with 9 bases between the two germline ends. The CDR3 covers 13 residues. CDR1 SGHTA and CDR2 FQGNSA come from the germline V gene. This CDR3 is CASSAGRNYGYTF. The CDR3 region has the DNA TGTGCCAGCAGCGCGGGACGGAACTATGGCTACACCTTC.

The rearrangement uses TRBV15 and TRBJ2-7, with D possibly being TRBD2 (7 bases). Germline CDR1 and CDR2: LNHNV and YYDKDF (reference sequence). This CDR3 has 15 amino acids. Trimming shortened V by 0 bases and J by 2 bases, and 11 bases separated the two germline ends. The CDR3 region has the DNA TGTGCCACCAGCAGAGATGGGGGGGCTGCCTACGAGCAGTACTTC. Amino acids: CATSRDGGAAYEQYF.

V is TRBV29-1 and J is TRBJ2-5, with 13 bases fitting TRBD2. Germline trimming cut 4 bases from V and 3 bases from J; bases unmatched to any gene: 14. The CDR3 has 18 amino acids. Germline V lookup: CDR1 SQVTM, CDR2 ANQGSEA. CDR3 coding DNA: TGCAGCGTTGGGGGATTGGGGACAGGACTAGCGGGGGAAGAGACCCAGTACTTC. Translating it yields CSVGGLGTGLAGEETQYF.

The V call is TRBV7-2, the J call TRBJ2-7; possibly TRBD1 for D (6 bases). Deletions cut 5 bases from V and 1 base from J, with 12 bases between. Germline V gene lookup returns CDR1 SGHTA and CDR2 FQGNSA. This CDR3 comprises 14 residues. The CDR3 sequence is CASSLQQGSYEQYF. DNA of the CDR3: TGTGCCAGCAGCCTACAACAGGGATCCTACGAGCAGTACTTC. The full variable domain, in which reference TRBV7-2 and TRBJ2-7 provide the parts outside the CDR3, is GAGVSQSPSNKVTEKGKDVELRCDPISGHTALYWYRQSLGQGLEFLIYFQGNSAPDKSGLPSDRFSAERTGGSVSTLTIQRTQQEDSAVYLCASSLQQGSYEQYFGPGTRLTVT.

This chain joins TRBV2 and TRBJ1-5; TRBD1 matches at 7 bases. The CDR3 sequence is 14 residues long. Germline loops: CDR1 SNHLY, CDR2 FYNNEI. The junction had 6 bases not matched to a gene; V was cut back by 6 bases and J by 4 bases. DNA of the CDR3: TGTGCCAGCAGGAGGGGGCAGGTGAATCAGCCCCAGCATTTT. The encoded protein is CASRRGQVNQPQHF. The variable domain in full, completed from reference TRBV2 and TRBJ1-5, reads EPEVTQTPSHQVTQMGQEVILRCVPISNHLYFYWYRQILGQKVEFLVSFYNNEISEKSEIFDDQFSVERPDGSNFTLKIRSTKLEDSAMYFCASRRGQVNQPQHFGDGTRLSIL.

The J gene is TRBJ2-5, the V gene TRBV19; 10 bases fit TRBD2. The V segment lost 6 bases and the J segment 5 bases; nucleotides outside the gene matches: 9. The CDR3 has 15 residues. Germline-derived CDR1 and CDR2 are LNHDA and SQIVND (reference sequence). The CDR3 DNA is TGTGCCAGTAGATGGACTAGCGGCGGTCCCGAGACCCAGTACTTC. The encoded protein is CASRWTSGGPETQYF.

This chain joins TRBV5-4 and TRBJ1-1; TRBD1 aligns across 9 bases. V trimming: 0 bases; J trimming: 5 bases; junction bases outside the gene matches: 8. The germline V gene has CDR1 SGHNT and CDR2 YYREEE (reference sequence). CDR3 length equals 16 residues. CDR3 in amino acids: CASSLGTGARKTEAFF. CDR3 sequence (DNA): TGTGCCAGCAGCTTGGGGACAGGGGCGAGGAAGACTGAAGCTTTCTTT.

The chain joins TRBV9 to TRBJ2-3; perhaps TRBD1 as D (5 bases). Germline V gene lookup returns CDR1 SGDLS and CDR2 YYNGEE. V shed 0 bases and J shed 4 bases, with 6 bases lying between them. CDR3 length equals 13 residues. As DNA, the CDR3 is TGTGCCAGCAGCGTAGAAGGGGCAGATACGCAGTATTTT. Protein sequence: CASSVEGADTQYF.

This clone was picked up one time. The J gene is TRBJ2-1, the V gene TRBV13; 7 bases fit TRBD1. This CDR3 has 15 amino acids. Germline V gene sequence: CDR1 PRHDT, CDR2 FYEKMQ (reference sequence). J was trimmed by 2 bases and V by 1 base; bases with no gene match: 2. The CDR3 DNA sequence: TGTGCCAGCAGCTTAGCTGGACAGGCCTACAATGAGCAGTTCTTC. Its translation: CASSLAGQAYNEQFF.

A single count supports this clone. The rearrangement links TRBV30 to TRBJ2-5; TRBD2 agrees at 12 bases. This CDR3 region has 16 residues. The germline V gene has CDR1 GTSNPN and CDR2 SVGIG (reference sequence). Trimming cost V 0 bases and J 4 bases; bases outside gene matches: 6. Written as DNA, the CDR3 is TGTGCCTGGAGTGTACTAGCGGGGGGCCGGGGAGAGACCCAGTACTTC. It encodes CAWSVLAGGRGETQYF.

The V gene is TRBV28, the J gene TRBJ1-1; TRBD1 agrees at 10 bases. V was pared by 8 bases and J by 4 bases, with 10 bases of the junction left unmatched. The germline gives CDR1 MDHEN, CDR2 SYDVKM. This CDR3 has 15 residues. This chain's CDR3 is CASFFGTGVGTEAFF. CDR3 in DNA: TGTGCCAGCTTTTTCGGGACAGGGGTCGGCACTGAAGCTTTCTTT.

Concerning this clone itself: Other DNA sequences within the sample encode an identical CDR3. The chain recombines TRBV5-1 with TRBJ1-4, with D perhaps matching TRBD1 (6 bases). CDR1 SGHRS and CDR2 YFSETQ come from the germline V gene. The V gene lost 3 bases and the J gene lost 2 bases, with 8 bases spanning the gap. This CDR3 is 14 amino acids long. Written as DNA, the CDR3 is TGCGCCAGCAGCTCAGGGGCGACTAATGAAAAACTGTTTTTT. It is translated as CASSSGATNEKLFF. Complete variable domain (other parts from reference TRBV5-1 and TRBJ1-4): KAGVTQTPRYLIKTRGQQVTLSCSPISGHRSVSWYQQTPGQGLQFLFEYFSETQRNKGNFPGRFSGRQFSNSRSEMNVSTLELGDSALYLCASSSGATNEKLFFGSGTQLSVL.

This clone was detected once. This chain uses TRBV10-3 with TRBJ2-1; D unclear. CDR3 length: 13 amino acids. Per germline, CDR1 ENHRY and CDR2 SYGVKD. V was cut by 0 bases and J by 9 bases, with 9 bases left in between. CDR3 amino acids: CAISESGTGEQFF. The CDR3 DNA reads TGTGCCATCAGTGAGTCCGGCACGGGTGAGCAGTTCTTC.